This TCR beta chain was sequenced during a study of human T cells and chemical hapten exposure. For the study at large: TCR yields differed between samples (mainly from small differences in pooled library volume). General study points: TCRs above 1 in 1000 frequency stayed constant with DPC sensitization.

Noted time point: healthy volunteer bleed at 2 weeks. From whole blood left unfractionated, total RNA was extracted. Individual cDNA molecules received unique molecular identifiers in the library. TCRdb processed the RACE reads anew with MiXCR; each CDR3 protein has one entry. This sample yields approximately 90,000 distinct CDR3 sequences, of which just under 9% are seen a single time; around 3% belongs to the top ten. Note on this clonotype: Its antigen is as yet unknown.

CDR1 is MDHEN, CDR2 SYDVKM, per germline. The V end was cut by 3 bases, the J end by 11 bases, with 20 bases between. The CDR3 consists of 15 residues. The chain employs TRBV28 and TRBJ2-1; no definite D call. The sequencing input was whole blood. The clonotype comes from a female donor in good health. Some clones in this sample may be carry-over from other donors' samples. The CDR3 here is CASSFQDRLLSQQFF. As DNA, the CDR3 is TGTGCCAGCAGTTTTCAAGATAGACTCCTCAGTCAGCAGTTCTTC.